This is a list of T cell receptor beta chains from one sample in a study of T cell repertoires in cytomegalovirus infection. TCRdb redid the calling of the reads with MiXCR, one entry per CDR3 protein. The table lists approximately 700,000 distinct CDR3 sequences, about a third of them singletons. The sample consisted of PBMCs. The receptors were sampled from a human donor in good health (CMV status not recorded). Some clones in this sample may be carry-over from other donors' samples. Each CDR3 is given with its conserved first and last residue. The order of the fields is V gene, clone size, J gene, D gene, CDR3 protein, CDR3 DNA. A D gene is named only where the DNA matches it firmly. Rows may omit the clone size; those that give it use once, few, many or a size class.

V gene: TRBV6-1
clone size: many
J gene: TRBJ2-7
D gene: .
CDR3 protein: CASTDTGTGSYEQYF
CDR3 DNA: TGTGCCAGCACCGACACAGGGACGGGGTCCTACGAGCAGTACTTC

V gene: TRBV7-6
clone size: .
J gene: TRBJ2-1
D gene: TRBD1
CDR3 protein: CASSHPGTGGINDPFF
CDR3 DNA: TGTGCCAGCAGCCACCCAGGAACAGGGGGGATCAATGATCCGTTCTTC

V gene: TRBV2
clone size: few
J gene: TRBJ1-1
D gene: .
CDR3 protein: CASSVFVETAEAFF
CDR3 DNA: TGTGCCAGCAGCGTCTTCGTTGAGACAGCCGAAGCTTTCTTT

V gene: TRBV12-3/TRBV12-4
clone size: few
J gene: TRBJ2-3
D gene: .
CDR3 protein: CASSPSGDTQYF
CDR3 DNA: TGTGCCAGCAGTCCGTCCGGAGATACGCAGTATTTT

V gene: TRBV24-1
clone size: .
J gene: TRBJ2-3
D gene: .
CDR3 protein: CATSDPERISTDTQYF
CDR3 DNA: TGTGCCACCAGTGATCCTGAAAGAATTAGCACAGATACGCAGTATTTT

V gene: TRBV23-1
clone size: .
J gene: TRBJ2-1
D gene: TRBD1
CDR3 protein: CASPARPGGYNEQFF
CDR3 DNA: TGCGCCAGCCCAGCGCGGCCAGGGGGTTATAATGAGCAGTTCTTC

V gene: TRBV6-1
clone size: many
J gene: TRBJ1-5
D gene: .
CDR3 protein: CASSGRSGTVNQPQHF
CDR3 DNA: TGTGCCAGCAGTGGGCGAAGCGGGACGGTCAATCAGCCCCAGCATTTT

V gene: TRBV4-1
clone size: .
J gene: TRBJ1-1
D gene: TRBD1
CDR3 protein: CASSPGTGSGRTEAFF
CDR3 DNA: TGCGCCAGCAGCCCCGGGACAGGCTCTGGCCGCACTGAAGCTTTCTTT

V gene: TRBV7-2
clone size: .
J gene: TRBJ2-3
D gene: .
CDR3 protein: CASSFRGAGPDTQYF
CDR3 DNA: TGTGCCAGCAGCTTTCGGGGGGCTGGACCAGATACGCAGTATTTT

V gene: TRBV12-3/TRBV12-4
clone size: many
J gene: TRBJ2-7
D gene: .
CDR3 protein: CASSLQGGYEQYF
CDR3 DNA: TGTGCCAGCAGCTTGCAGGGTGGGTACGAGCAGTACTTC

V gene: TRBV11-2
clone size: many
J gene: TRBJ2-1
D gene: .
CDR3 protein: CASSWRAGKWNEQFF
CDR3 DNA: TGTGCCAGCAGCTGGCGGGCAGGGAAGTGGAATGAGCAGTTCTTC

V gene: TRBV20-1
clone size: .
J gene: TRBJ1-1
D gene: .
CDR3 protein: CSARDNGKTEAFF
CDR3 DNA: TGCAGTGCTAGAGATAATGGGAAAACTGAAGCTTTCTTT

V gene: TRBV4-1
clone size: .
J gene: TRBJ2-5
D gene: TRBD2
CDR3 protein: CASSQGRETVETQYF
CDR3 DNA: TGCGCCAGCAGCCAAGGGCGGGAGACGGTAGAGACCCAGTACTTC

V gene: TRBV5-4
clone size: few
J gene: TRBJ2-5
D gene: TRBD2
CDR3 protein: CASSAAGGPEETQYF
CDR3 DNA: TGTGCCAGCAGCGCAGCGGGGGGGCCCGAAGAGACCCAGTACTTC

V gene: TRBV12-3/TRBV12-4
clone size: .
J gene: TRBJ2-5
D gene: .
CDR3 protein: CASTAGSSAQETQYF
CDR3 DNA: TGTGCCAGCACCGCCGGGTCTAGCGCGCAAGAGACCCAGTACTTC

V gene: TRBV7-2
clone size: many
J gene: TRBJ1-4
D gene: .
CDR3 protein: CASSSLRPPTNEKLFF
CDR3 DNA: TGTGCCAGCAGCTCCCTCCGCCCTCCAACTAATGAAAAACTGTTTTTT

V gene: TRBV28
clone size: few
J gene: TRBJ2-7
D gene: .
CDR3 protein: CASSSTRSYSYEQYF
CDR3 DNA: TGTGCCAGCAGTTCAACCCGGAGTTACTCCTACGAGCAGTACTTC

V gene: TRBV10-3
clone size: few
J gene: TRBJ1-1
D gene: .
CDR3 protein: CAISTGLNTEAFF
CDR3 DNA: TGTGCCATCAGTACGGGGCTGAACACTGAAGCTTTCTTT

V gene: TRBV7-6
clone size: few
J gene: TRBJ1-1
D gene: TRBD1
CDR3 protein: CASSLYGTAIMEGMNTEAFF
CDR3 DNA: TGTGCCAGCAGCTTATACGGGACAGCGATAATGGAGGGGATGAACACTGAAGCTTTCTTT

V gene: TRBV4-1
clone size: .
J gene: TRBJ2-2
D gene: TRBD2
CDR3 protein: CASSQDGPSGGALYTGELFF
CDR3 DNA: TGCGCCAGCAGCCAAGACGGCCCTAGCGGGGGGGCCTTGTACACCGGGGAGCTGTTTTTT

V gene: TRBV7-9
clone size: .
J gene: TRBJ1-2
D gene: .
CDR3 protein: CASTKQQGKGNYGYTF
CDR3 DNA: TGTGCCAGCACCAAGCAGCAGGGGAAGGGAAACTATGGCTACACCTTC

V gene: TRBV2
clone size: .
J gene: TRBJ2-5
D gene: .
CDR3 protein: CASSDLAATSKETQYF
CDR3 DNA: TGTGCCAGCAGTGATCTGGCAGCTACTAGTAAAGAGACCCAGTACTTC

V gene: TRBV28
clone size: few
J gene: TRBJ2-5
D gene: .
CDR3 protein: CASRHPGIIRETQYF
CDR3 DNA: TGTGCCAGCCGCCACCCGGGAATAATTAGGGAGACCCAGTACTTC

V gene: TRBV28
clone size: .
J gene: TRBJ1-1
D gene: TRBD1
CDR3 protein: CASSSYRTGTANTEAFF
CDR3 DNA: TGTGCCAGCAGTTCGTATCGGACCGGGACAGCGAACACTGAAGCTTTCTTT

V gene: TRBV6-6
clone size: .
J gene: TRBJ2-7
D gene: .
CDR3 protein: CASSPRAGPSYEQYF
CDR3 DNA: TGTGCCAGCAGTCCCAGGGCGGGACCCTCCTACGAGCAGTACTTC

V gene: TRBV28
clone size: few
J gene: TRBJ2-5
D gene: TRBD2
CDR3 protein: CASIYSGSGETQYF
CDR3 DNA: TGTGCCAGCATCTATAGCGGGAGTGGTGAGACCCAGTACTTC

V gene: TRBV20-1
clone size: .
J gene: TRBJ2-7
D gene: TRBD2
CDR3 protein: CSASFEGGLAGVYEQYF
CDR3 DNA: TGCAGTGCTAGTTTCGAGGGAGGACTAGCGGGAGTTTACGAGCAGTACTTC

V gene: TRBV7-9
clone size: .
J gene: TRBJ1-1
D gene: .
CDR3 protein: CASSSRTPMNTEAFF
CDR3 DNA: TGTGCCAGCAGCTCCCGGACACCTATGAACACTGAAGCTTTCTTT

V gene: TRBV30
clone size: few
J gene: TRBJ1-6
D gene: TRBD1
CDR3 protein: CAWSRQGVGSPLHF
CDR3 DNA: TGTGCCTGGAGTCGACAGGGGGTTGGGTCACCCCTCCACTTT

V gene: TRBV6-5
clone size: few
J gene: TRBJ2-1
D gene: TRBD2
CDR3 protein: CASSSRLAGNNEQFF
CDR3 DNA: TGTGCCAGCAGTTCAAGACTAGCGGGAAACAATGAGCAGTTCTTC

V gene: TRBV19
clone size: .
J gene: TRBJ1-5
D gene: .
CDR3 protein: CASSMGDNQPQHF
CDR3 DNA: TGTGCCAGTAGTATGGGGGATAATCAGCCCCAGCATTTT

V gene: TRBV19
clone size: .
J gene: TRBJ1-5
D gene: .
CDR3 protein: CASKPTRQTPLNQPQHF
CDR3 DNA: TGTGCCAGTAAACCCACCCGCCAAACCCCCCTCAATCAGCCCCAGCATTTT

V gene: TRBV4-3
clone size: once
J gene: TRBJ1-4
D gene: .
CDR3 protein: CASSRLGTTNEKLFF
CDR3 DNA: TGCGCCAGCAGCCGACTCGGGACAACTAATGAAAAACTGTTTTTT

V gene: TRBV7-9
clone size: .
J gene: TRBJ1-5
D gene: .
CDR3 protein: CASSLVGGPPQHF
CDR3 DNA: TGTGCCAGCAGCCTAGTTGGGGGTCCGCCCCAGCATTTT

V gene: TRBV29-1
clone size: .
J gene: TRBJ2-1
D gene: .
CDR3 protein: CSVERRIGGNEQFF
CDR3 DNA: TGCAGCGTTGAACGTCGAATTGGGGGCAATGAGCAGTTCTTC

V gene: TRBV12-3/TRBV12-4
clone size: few
J gene: TRBJ2-3
D gene: TRBD2
CDR3 protein: CASSPSGSRVTDTQYF
CDR3 DNA: TGTGCCAGCAGTCCTAGCGGGAGCCGGGTCACAGATACGCAGTATTTT

V gene: TRBV7-3
clone size: many
J gene: TRBJ1-5
D gene: .
CDR3 protein: CASSLEVGQPQHF
CDR3 DNA: TGTGCCAGCAGCTTAGAGGTTGGTCAGCCCCAGCATTTT

V gene: TRBV2
clone size: .
J gene: TRBJ1-1
D gene: .
CDR3 protein: CASSAGFEAFF
CDR3 DNA: TGTGCCAGCAGTGCAGGGTTTGAAGCTTTCTTT

V gene: TRBV10-1
clone size: few
J gene: TRBJ1-2
D gene: .
CDR3 protein: CASSENDSDRLYGYTF
CDR3 DNA: TGCGCCAGCAGTGAGAACGATTCGGACCGACTCTATGGCTACACCTTC

V gene: TRBV2
clone size: few
J gene: TRBJ2-1
D gene: .
CDR3 protein: CASSEEYNEQFF
CDR3 DNA: TGTGCCAGCAGTGAGGAGTACAATGAGCAGTTCTTC

V gene: TRBV7-9
clone size: many
J gene: TRBJ2-3
D gene: TRBD2
CDR3 protein: CASSPTSGSSDTQYF
CDR3 DNA: TGTGCCAGCAGCCCGACTAGCGGGAGCTCAGATACGCAGTATTTT

V gene: TRBV5-4
clone size: .
J gene: TRBJ1-1
D gene: TRBD1
CDR3 protein: CASRQGDTEAFF
CDR3 DNA: TGTGCCAGCAGGCAGGGGGACACTGAAGCTTTCTTT

V gene: TRBV27
clone size: .
J gene: TRBJ2-7
D gene: .
CDR3 protein: CASSSGVSYEQYF
CDR3 DNA: TGTGCCAGCAGTTCTGGGGTCTCCTACGAGCAGTACTTC

V gene: TRBV28
clone size: few
J gene: TRBJ2-2
D gene: TRBD1
CDR3 protein: CATGPSRPRTGGIGELFF
CDR3 DNA: TGTGCCACCGGACCCTCTCGACCCAGGACAGGGGGCATCGGGGAGCTGTTTTTT

V gene: TRBV29-1
clone size: .
J gene: TRBJ2-7
D gene: TRBD2
CDR3 protein: CNLGLANNEQYF
CDR3 DNA: TGCAACCTGGGACTAGCAAACAACGAGCAGTACTTC

V gene: TRBV7-8
clone size: many
J gene: TRBJ1-6
D gene: .
CDR3 protein: CASSLSKNSPLHF
CDR3 DNA: TGTGCCAGCAGCTTATCTAAAAATTCACCCCTCCACTTT

V gene: TRBV29-1
clone size: few
J gene: TRBJ2-3
D gene: TRBD1
CDR3 protein: CSGSPWTVQGADTQYF
CDR3 DNA: TGCAGCGGGTCCCCCTGGACAGTCCAGGGGGCAGATACGCAGTATTTT

V gene: TRBV20-1
clone size: .
J gene: TRBJ1-4
D gene: .
CDR3 protein: CSAEPGHGNEKLFF
CDR3 DNA: TGCAGTGCAGAACCGGGACACGGAAATGAAAAACTGTTTTTT